These 27 T cell receptor beta chains share one sample of origin, sequenced in a study of shared clonotypes between healthy human individuals. Data came from immunoSEQ multiplex PCR; TCRdb stores just in-frame clones and leaves some out. Of hundreds of thousands of clones in the sample, roughly 70% are singletons; the top ten hold approximately 1.6%. Sequenced material: memory CD4+ T cells sorted from blood. Specified subset: CD45RA-negative fraction. These receptors were collected from a woman aged 30 to 39 in good health.

The genes are TRBV6-1 and TRBJ2-3; TRBD2 matches at 8 bases. CDR3 length: 14 residues. CDR1 and CDR2 (germline): MNHNS, SASEGT. V gave up 11 bases and J gave up 0 bases; unmatched junction bases: 7. The CDR3 is CAVLKRGSTDTQYF. DNA of the CDR3: TGTGCCGTCCTGAAGCGGGGGAGCACAGATACGCAGTATTTT.

Comment on this clone: Other DNA sequences in the sample encode the same CDR3. The chain combines TRBV28 with TRBJ1-5; TRBD1 agrees at 9 bases. The CDR3 loop spans 15 amino acids. V trimming: 6 bases; J trimming: 0 bases; junction bases outside the gene matches: 3. Germline assignment: CDR1 MDHEN and CDR2 SYDVKM. The CDR3 sequence: CASREQGASNQPQHF. DNA for the CDR3: TGTGCCAGCAGAGAACAGGGGGCTAGCAATCAGCCCCAGCATTTT.

The V call is TRBV7-8, the J call TRBJ2-5; D is unclear. Germline assignment: CDR1 SGHVS and CDR2 FQNEAQ. Between the trimmed V and J ends, which lost 5 bases and 1 base, there was a span of 11 bases. The CDR3 has 14 residues. CDR3 DNA sequence: TGTGCCAGCAGCCTATCCCAGGTCCAAGAGACCCAGTACTTC. Protein: CASSLSQVQETQYF.

This clone was seen a few times. V and J are TRBV11-2 and TRBJ2-3; 11 bases fit TRBD2. V was clipped by 5 bases and J by 4 bases; unmatched bases: 8. Per the germline V gene, CDR1 is SGHAT and CDR2 is FQNNGV. This CDR3 has 16 residues. CDR3 coding DNA: TGTGCCAGCAGCAAGACCACTAGCGGGAGTTCAGATACGCAGTATTTT. As protein: CASSKTTSGSSDTQYF.

CDR3 DNA sequence: TGTGCCAGCAGCTTAGAGCCCTGGGGGTCATCGGACATTCAGTACTTC. Encoded protein: CASSLEPWGSSDIQYF. The rearrangement links TRBV7-8 to TRBJ2-4, with D perhaps assigned TRBD1 or TRBD2 (5 bases each). Per the germline V gene, CDR1 is SGHVS and CDR2 is FQNEAQ. The CDR3 extends over 16 amino acids. V lost 1 base to trimming and J lost 8 bases, with 18 bases between them. Full variable domain (remainder filled in from reference TRBV7-8 and TRBJ2-4): GAGVSQSPRYKVAKRGQDVALRCDPISGHVSLFWYQQALGQGPEFLTYFQNEAQLDKSGLPSDRFFAERPEGSVSTLKIQRTQQEDSAVYLCASSLEPWGSSDIQYFGAGTRLSVL.

The rearrangement uses TRBV23-1 and TRBJ1-1; D is unclear. Being an ORF, TRBV23-1 has a function that is uncertain. Trimming removed 0 bases from V and 8 bases from J, with 7 bases in between. The CDR3 is 12 amino acids. DNA for the CDR3: TGCGCCAGCAGTCAATCGTGCGGAGAAGCTTTCTTT. It specifies CASSQSCGEAFF.

J is TRBJ1-2 and V is TRBV28, with no clear D. CDR3 length equals 12 residues. Germline V gives CDR1 MDHEN, CDR2 SYDVKM. V was trimmed by 5 bases and J by 0 bases, leaving 4 bases between them. CDR3 coding DNA: TGTGCCAGCAGTGTGGCTAACTATGGCTACACCTTC. This encodes CASSVANYGYTF.

The chain is built from TRBV7-9 and TRBJ2-1; no reliable D call. Germline V gene data show CDR1 as SEHNR and CDR2 as FQNEAQ (reference sequence). The CDR3 is 14 amino acids. Trimming removed 5 bases at V and 8 bases at J, with 16 bases between. As DNA, the CDR3 is TGTGCCAGCAGCCAGACCCCGGACGGCGATGAGCAGTTCTTC. Its translation is CASSQTPDGDEQFF.

This chain joins TRBV11-2 and TRBJ2-1; TRBD2 matches 15 bases. CDR3 length: 17 amino acids. V lost 6 bases and J lost 4; bases outside the gene matches: 7. The germline gives CDR1 SGHAT, CDR2 FQNNGV. The CDR3 coding sequence is TGTGCCAGCAGACGGACTAGCGGGAGGGCCAGTTACAATGAGCAGTTCTTC. It yields the protein CASRRTSGRASYNEQFF.

This clone was detected once. This chain joins TRBV10-1 and TRBJ2-5; 8 positions agree with TRBD1. With V trimmed by 0 bases and J by 5 bases, 5 bases remained unmatched. Looked up from germline, CDR1 is WNHNN and CDR2 is SYGVQD (reference sequence). CDR3 size: 15 residues. Here the CDR3 DNA reads TGCGCCAGCAGTGAGTCAGACAGGGGTATCGAGACCCAGTACTTC. It encodes CASSESDRGIETQYF.

This clone appeared a few times. This chain connects TRBV6-5 to TRBJ1-5; tentatively, D is TRBD1 (5 bases). The CDR3 is 16 amino acids. The germline CDR1 and CDR2 sequences are MNHEY and SVGAGI. V lost 4 bases and J lost 1, with 14 bases in between. The CDR3 region is CASSFSYRSSNQPQHF. The CDR3 DNA follows: TGTGCCAGCAGTTTCTCGTACAGGTCCAGCAATCAGCCCCAGCATTTT.

The genes are TRBV30 and TRBJ2-2; 8 bases map to TRBD1. The trim removed 6 bases at V and 6 bases at J, leaving 6 bases unmatched. CDR1 is GTSNPN, CDR2 SVGIG, per germline (reference sequence). This CDR3 is 13 amino acids long. The CDR3 here is CACQGRGPGELFF. CDR3 coding DNA: TGTGCCTGTCAGGGCAGGGGGCCCGGGGAGCTGTTTTTT.

The rearrangement joins TRBV1 to TRBJ2-3; the listed D gene, TRBD2, was not tested against the DNA. TRBV1 is a pseudogene locus. This CDR3 is 15 amino acids long. CDR3 amino acids: CTSRPHGSSTDTQYF. The CDR3 region has the DNA TGCACCAGCAGACCCCACGGTTCTAGCACAGATACGCAGTATTTT.

The rearrangement joins TRBV18 to TRBJ2-7; TRBD1 agrees at 7 bases. V gave up 6 bases and J gave up 0 bases; unmatched junction bases: 5. The CDR3 sequence is 14 residues long. In germline, CDR1 is KGHSH, CDR2 LQKENI. The CDR3 region has the DNA TGTGCCAGCTCGTGGGACAGCAGCTCCTACGAGCAGTACTTC. This codes for CASSWDSSSYEQYF.

The chain couples TRBV5-1 to TRBJ2-5, with D maybe TRBD1 (6 bases). CDR3 size: 15 residues. CDR1 is SGHRS and CDR2 is YFSETQ in the germline V gene. V gave up 1 base and J gave up 5 bases, with 15 bases separating them. CDR3 loop: CASSLIGTSGETQYF. In DNA, the CDR3 is TGCGCCAGCAGCTTGATCGGGACAAGTGGGGAGACCCAGTACTTC. Together with reference TRBV5-1 and TRBJ2-5, the CDR3 gives the full variable domain: KAGVTQTPRYLIKTRGQQVTLSCSPISGHRSVSWYQQTPGQGLQFLFEYFSETQRNKGNFPGRFSGRQFSNSRSEMNVSTLELGDSALYLCASSLIGTSGETQYFGPGTRLLVL.

The gene calls are TRBV25-1 and TRBJ2-7; 8 positions match TRBD1. Germline assignment: CDR1 MGHDK and CDR2 SYGVNS. After removal of 8 bases from V and 3 bases from J, the junction contained 6 bases not matched to a gene. The CDR3 runs 13 residues. The CDR3 spells CASRVTGGYEQYF. The CDR3 DNA reads as TGTGCCAGCCGGGTTACAGGGGGCTACGAGCAGTACTTC.

The rearrangement links TRBV6-9 to TRBJ1-2, with a tentative D call TRBD1 (6 bases). CDR3 length: 15 amino acids. CDR1 and CDR2 from the germline V gene are MNHGY and SVAAGI. V was shortened by 3 bases and J by 2 bases, with 13 bases between the two germline ends. CDR3 DNA: TGTGCCAGCAGTTACTACAGGGATCGAAACTATGGCTACACCTTC. It is translated as CASSYYRDRNYGYTF.

The chain has TRBV15 and TRBJ2-7, with 8 bases aligning to TRBD2. Germline V gene data show CDR1 as LNHNV and CDR2 as YYDKDF (reference sequence). The CDR3 spans 15 residues. J was trimmed by 7 bases and V by 3 bases; bases with no gene match: 11. The CDR3 region is CATSRGGSGSGEQYF. DNA for the CDR3: TGTGCCACCAGCAGGGGCGGGAGCGGGAGCGGGGAGCAGTACTTC. Combining the CDR3 with reference TRBV15 and TRBJ2-7 gives the whole variable domain DAMVIQNPRYQVTQFGKPVTLSCSQTLNHNVMYWYQQKSSQAPKLLFHYYDKDFNNEADTPDNFQSRRPNTSFCFLDIRSPGLGDTAMYLCATSRGGSGSGEQYFGPGTRLTVT.

The chain recombines TRBV6-1 with TRBJ2-4; D call uncertain. Germline V gives CDR1 MNHNS, CDR2 SASEGT. V gave up 3 bases and J gave up 6 bases, with 12 bases separating them. The CDR3 spans 14 residues. CDR3 sequence (DNA): TGTGCCAGCAGTGATGCCCTGGGCCGAAACATTCAGTACTTC. It translates to CASSDALGRNIQYF.

The V gene is TRBV2, the J gene TRBJ2-1, with TRBD2 matching 8 bases. The V gene end was trimmed by 2 bases and the J gene end by 8 bases; junction bases not matched to a gene: 5. The CDR3 has 14 amino acids. CDR1 SNHLY and CDR2 FYNNEI come from the germline V gene. CDR3: CASSEWRTSYEQFF. The CDR3, as DNA: TGTGCCAGCAGTGAATGGCGGACTAGCTATGAGCAGTTCTTC.

The rearrangement uses TRBV9 and TRBJ2-2; 9 positions agree with TRBD2. CDR1 is SGDLS, CDR2 YYNGEE, per germline. The CDR3 spans 16 residues. Unmatched junction bases numbered 6, after V lost 2 bases and J lost 4 bases. The CDR3 DNA is TGTGCCAGCAGCGTGGGTAGCGGGAGAAGCACCGGGGAGCTGTTTTTT. It specifies CASSVGSGRSTGELFF.

The chain links TRBV7-2 to TRBJ2-7; no clear D. This CDR3 comprises 15 residues. The V end lost 1 base, the J end lost 6 bases, and 16 bases lay between the germline ends. Per the germline V gene, CDR1 is SGHTA and CDR2 is FQGNSA. The CDR3 region is CASSLDRQENGEQYF. As DNA, the CDR3 is TGTGCCAGCAGCTTAGATCGCCAGGAAAATGGCGAGCAGTACTTC.

The chain combines TRBV6-5 with TRBJ2-1; D perhaps matches TRBD2 (6 bases). The CDR3 has 16 residues. CDR1 MNHEY and CDR2 SVGAGI come from the germline V gene. The ends were cut back, 4 bases at V and 6 bases at J, with 19 bases in the middle. CDR3 in DNA: TGTGCCAGCAGTTCCCGGGGTAGCGGAGACTTCAATGAGCAGTTCTTC. Protein product: CASSSRGSGDFNEQFF.

CDR3 sequence reads: CASSKALSNLSYEQYF. The CDR3 DNA is TGTGCCAGCAGCAAAGCGCTTTCTAACTTATCCTACGAGCAGTACTTC. V gene TRBV21-1 combines with J gene TRBJ2-7; TRBD2 was called by the table and not checked on the DNA. TRBV21-1 is termed a pseudogene. The CDR3 totals 16 residues.

This rearrangement joins TRBV27 to TRBJ2-1, with 14 bases matching TRBD2. Germline V gene lookup returns CDR1 MNHEY and CDR2 SMNVEV (reference sequence). The CDR3 contains 17 residues. V was clipped by 5 bases and J by 7 bases; unmatched bases: 10. The CDR3 DNA follows: TGTGCCAGCAGTACCCGACTAGCGGGAGGGCCGAGTAATGAGCAGTTCTTC. This translates into CASSTRLAGGPSNEQFF.

The chain has TRBV6-1 and TRBJ1-4, with unresolved D. V was shortened by 10 bases and J by 0 bases, with 15 bases between the two germline ends. Germline V gives CDR1 MNHNS, CDR2 SASEGT. The length of the CDR3 is 15 residues. In DNA form, the CDR3 reads TGTGCCACCAGGACCGCCGTTGCAACTAATGAAAAACTGTTTTTT. Its protein is CATRTAVATNEKLFF.

The chain carries TRBV6-4 and TRBJ1-2; 7 bases agree with TRBD1. CDR3 length: 14 amino acids. V lost 6 bases, J lost 2 bases, and 6 bases stayed unmatched. Per the germline V gene, CDR1 is MRHNA and CDR2 is SNTAGT. The CDR3 sequence is CASSQEQGNYGYTF. The CDR3 DNA sequence: TGTGCCAGCAGCCAAGAACAGGGGAACTATGGCTACACCTTC.